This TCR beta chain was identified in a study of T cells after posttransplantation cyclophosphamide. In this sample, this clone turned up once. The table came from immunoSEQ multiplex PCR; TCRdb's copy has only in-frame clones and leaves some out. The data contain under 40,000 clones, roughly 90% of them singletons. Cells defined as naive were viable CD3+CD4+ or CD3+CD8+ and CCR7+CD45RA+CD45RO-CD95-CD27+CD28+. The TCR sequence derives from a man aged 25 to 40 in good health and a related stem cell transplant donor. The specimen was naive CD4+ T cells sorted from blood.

CDR3 bases: TGTGCCAGTCTGCCTGAGAGTCCGGGACTAGCGGCGAACACCGGGGAGCTGTTTTTT. Its translation: CASLPESPGLAANTGELFF. This chain links TRBV19 with TRBJ2-2, with 11 nucleotides matching TRBD2. The V and J ends lost 8 bases and 0 bases, in that order; junction bases with no gene match: 14. This CDR3 contains 19 residues. Per the germline V gene, CDR1 is LNHDA and CDR2 is SQIVND (reference sequence). Full variable domain (rest looked up from reference TRBV19 and TRBJ2-2): DGGITQSPKYLFRKEGQNVTLSCEQNLNHDAMYWYRQDPGQGLRLIYYSQIVNDFQKGDIAEGYSVSREKKESFPLTVTSAQKNPTAFYLCASLPESPGLAANTGELFFGEGSRLTVL.